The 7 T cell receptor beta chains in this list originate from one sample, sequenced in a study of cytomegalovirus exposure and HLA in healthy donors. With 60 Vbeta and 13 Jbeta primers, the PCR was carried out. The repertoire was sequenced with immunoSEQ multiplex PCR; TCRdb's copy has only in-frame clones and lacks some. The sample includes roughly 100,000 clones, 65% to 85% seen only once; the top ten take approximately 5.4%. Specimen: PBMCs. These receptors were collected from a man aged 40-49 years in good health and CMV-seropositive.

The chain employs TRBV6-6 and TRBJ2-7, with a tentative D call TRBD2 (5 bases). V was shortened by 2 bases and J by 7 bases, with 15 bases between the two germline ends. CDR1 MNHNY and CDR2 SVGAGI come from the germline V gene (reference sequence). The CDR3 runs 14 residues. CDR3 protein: CASSYDTGRDEQYF. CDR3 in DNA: TGTGCCAGCAGTTACGACACCGGCCGGGATGAGCAGTACTTC.

The CDR3 nucleotides are TGTGCCAGCAGTTACTCCCGGACAGCTCGCGAGCAGTACTTC. Amino acids: CASSYSRTAREQYF. The chain links TRBV6-5 to TRBJ2-7; possible D gene TRBD1, 6 bases. V lost 0 bases and J lost 6, with 12 bases in between. Germline CDR1 MNHEY, CDR2 SVGAGI. This CDR3 contains 14 residues.

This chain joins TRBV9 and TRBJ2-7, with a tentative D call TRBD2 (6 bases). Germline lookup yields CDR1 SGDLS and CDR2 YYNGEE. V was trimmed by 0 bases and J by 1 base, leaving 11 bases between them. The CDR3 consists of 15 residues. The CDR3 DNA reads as TGTGCCAGCAGCGTAGCTGGAGGGAGTTCCTACGAGCAGTACTTC. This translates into CASSVAGGSSYEQYF.

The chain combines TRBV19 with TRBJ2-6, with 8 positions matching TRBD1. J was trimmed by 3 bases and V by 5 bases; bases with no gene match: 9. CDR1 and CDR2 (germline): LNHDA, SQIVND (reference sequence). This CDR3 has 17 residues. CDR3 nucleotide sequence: TGTGCCAGTAGTGTACCCCGGGACAGGTTTGGGGCCAACGTCCTGACTTTC. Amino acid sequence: CASSVPRDRFGANVLTF.

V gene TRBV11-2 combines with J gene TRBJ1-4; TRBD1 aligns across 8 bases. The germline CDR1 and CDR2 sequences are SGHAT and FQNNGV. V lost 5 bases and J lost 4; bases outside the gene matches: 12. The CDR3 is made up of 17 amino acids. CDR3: CASSPGTGGRSNEKLFF. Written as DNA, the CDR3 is TGTGCCAGCAGCCCCGGGACAGGAGGGCGTAGTAATGAAAAACTGTTTTTT.

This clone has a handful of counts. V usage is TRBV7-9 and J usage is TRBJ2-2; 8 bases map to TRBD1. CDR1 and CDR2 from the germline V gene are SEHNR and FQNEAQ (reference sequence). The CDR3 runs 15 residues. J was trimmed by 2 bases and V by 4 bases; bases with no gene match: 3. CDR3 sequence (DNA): TGTGCCAGCAGCTCAGGACAGGGTAACACCGGGGAGCTGTTTTTT. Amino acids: CASSSGQGNTGELFF.

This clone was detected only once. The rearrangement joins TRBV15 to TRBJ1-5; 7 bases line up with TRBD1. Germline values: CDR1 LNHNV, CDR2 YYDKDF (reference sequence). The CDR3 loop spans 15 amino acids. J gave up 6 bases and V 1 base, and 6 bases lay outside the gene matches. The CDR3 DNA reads TGTGCCACCAGCAGAGCCAGGGGGATCGTTCAGCCCCAGCATTTT. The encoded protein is CATSRARGIVQPQHF.